This is a list of T cell receptor beta chains from one sample in a study of T cell repertoires in cytomegalovirus infection. Their antigens are not known. TCRdb itself ran the reads through MiXCR, one entry per CDR3 protein. Of 100,000 or so distinct CDR3 sequences listed, less than 30% were seen once; the top ten hold 71%. The sample in question was CD8+ T cells from cultured PBMCs, obtained from culture after CMV antigen stimulation. Source of these receptors: a human donor in good health (CMV status not recorded). Some clones in this sample may be carry-over from other donors' samples. CDR3s include the opening cysteine and the closing phenylalanine or tryptophan. A D gene is named only where the DNA matches it firmly. Clone size is given for some rows only: seen once, a few or many times, or a class if the clone is expanded.

J gene: TRBJ2-1
D gene: .
V gene: TRBV7-2
clone size: few
CDR3 protein: CASSQDSYNEQFF
CDR3 DNA: TGTGCCAGCAGCCAAGACTCCTACAATGAGCAGTTCTTC

J gene: TRBJ1-5
D gene: .
V gene: TRBV2
clone size: .
CDR3 protein: CASSGGQGRQPQHF
CDR3 DNA: TGTGCCAGCAGTGGGGGTCAGGGGCGCCAGCCCCAGCATTTT

J gene: TRBJ1-1
D gene: .
V gene: TRBV9
clone size: .
CDR3 protein: CASSVVSDVEAFF
CDR3 DNA: TGTGCCAGCAGCGTAGTGAGTGATGTTGAAGCTTTCTTT

J gene: TRBJ2-1
D gene: .
V gene: TRBV7-6
clone size: .
CDR3 protein: CASNLSGSEQFF
CDR3 DNA: TGTGCCAGCAACTTATCCGGGTCCGAGCAGTTCTTC

J gene: TRBJ1-2
D gene: .
V gene: TRBV6-6
clone size: .
CDR3 protein: CASSYSMGYGYTF
CDR3 DNA: TGTGCCAGCAGTTACTCGATGGGCTATGGCTACACCTTC

J gene: TRBJ1-1
D gene: .
V gene: TRBV6-1
clone size: many
CDR3 protein: CASSFPGQNTEAFF
CDR3 DNA: TGTGCCAGCAGTTTCCCCGGACAGAACACTGAAGCTTTCTTT

J gene: TRBJ1-2
D gene: .
V gene: TRBV6-1
clone size: .
CDR3 protein: CASSSGGANYGYTF
CDR3 DNA: TGTGCCAGCAGCTCGGGAGGGGCGAACTATGGCTACACCTTC

J gene: TRBJ2-1
D gene: .
V gene: TRBV12-3/TRBV12-4
clone size: .
CDR3 protein: CASSLLGEQFF
CDR3 DNA: TGTGCCAGCAGTTTACTGGGTGAGCAGTTCTTC

J gene: TRBJ1-5
D gene: .
V gene: TRBV6-1
clone size: .
CDR3 protein: CASSEANTRNQPQHF
CDR3 DNA: TGTGCCAGCAGTGAAGCGAATACGAGAAATCAGCCCCAGCATTTT

J gene: TRBJ1-2
D gene: .
V gene: TRBV6-6
clone size: .
CDR3 protein: CASTQSRGGIRGYTF
CDR3 DNA: TGTGCCAGCACCCAATCTAGGGGGGGTATTCGTGGCTACACCTTC

J gene: TRBJ2-7
D gene: .
V gene: TRBV10-3
clone size: .
CDR3 protein: CAISEEGYEQYF
CDR3 DNA: TGTGCCATCAGTGAGGAGGGGTACGAGCAGTACTTC

J gene: TRBJ2-3
D gene: TRBD2
V gene: TRBV20-1
clone size: .
CDR3 protein: CSARDARASGYTQYF
CDR3 DNA: TGCAGTGCTAGAGACGCCCGGGCTAGCGGATATACGCAGTATTTT

J gene: TRBJ1-4
D gene: .
V gene: TRBV2
clone size: many
CDR3 protein: CASRLRDFNEKLFF
CDR3 DNA: TGTGCCAGCAGGCTACGGGACTTCAATGAAAAACTGTTTTTT

J gene: TRBJ2-3
D gene: .
V gene: TRBV7-2
clone size: many
CDR3 protein: CASIEEDTQYF
CDR3 DNA: TGTGCCAGCATAGAAGAAGATACGCAGTATTTT

J gene: TRBJ2-5
D gene: .
V gene: TRBV6-1
clone size: .
CDR3 protein: CASSGGEQGAQYF
CDR3 DNA: TGTGCCAGCAGTGGGGGGGAGCAAGGGGCCCAGTACTTC

J gene: TRBJ2-2
D gene: .
V gene: TRBV11-1
clone size: .
CDR3 protein: CAISGGGELFF
CDR3 DNA: TGTGCCATCTCCGGGGGCGGGGAGCTGTTTTTT

J gene: TRBJ2-3
D gene: TRBD1
V gene: TRBV7-8
clone size: once
CDR3 protein: CASSWYRDRDYTDTQFF
CDR3 DNA: TGTGCCAGCAGCTGGTACCGGGACAGGGACTACACAGATACGCAGTTTTTT

J gene: TRBJ1-6
D gene: .
V gene: TRBV7-9
clone size: .
CDR3 protein: CASSLEWDSPLHF
CDR3 DNA: TGTGCCAGCAGCTTAGAGTGGGATTCACCCCTCCACTTT

J gene: TRBJ1-1
D gene: .
V gene: TRBV7-9
clone size: many
CDR3 protein: CASSTSRRGNAEAFF
CDR3 DNA: TGTGCCAGCAGCACCTCTCGACGGGGGAACGCTGAAGCTTTCTTT

J gene: TRBJ2-1
D gene: .
V gene: TRBV18
clone size: many
CDR3 protein: CASSPLWGSYNEQFF
CDR3 DNA: TGTGCCAGCTCACCACTTTGGGGCTCCTACAATGAGCAGTTCTTC

J gene: TRBJ2-1
D gene: .
V gene: TRBV3-1
clone size: .
CDR3 protein: CASSAQWSYNEQFF
CDR3 DNA: TGTGCCAGCAGTGCGCAGTGGTCCTACAATGAGCAGTTCTTC

J gene: TRBJ2-1
D gene: .
V gene: TRBV4-1
clone size: once
CDR3 protein: CASSQDEGPNANEQFF
CDR3 DNA: TGCGCCAGCAGCCAAGACGAGGGTCCCAACGCGAATGAGCAGTTCTTC

J gene: TRBJ1-5
D gene: .
V gene: TRBV7-2
clone size: .
CDR3 protein: CASSPTTGPNQPQHF
CDR3 DNA: TGTGCCAGCAGCCCTACGACAGGACCAAATCAGCCCCAGCATTTT

J gene: TRBJ2-5
D gene: TRBD1
V gene: TRBV3-1
clone size: .
CDR3 protein: CASSQRTGQYQETQYF
CDR3 DNA: TGTGCCAGCAGCCAACGGACAGGGCAGTACCAAGAGACCCAGTACTTC

J gene: TRBJ1-2
D gene: TRBD1
V gene: TRBV12-3/TRBV12-4
clone size: many
CDR3 protein: CASSWTGGGDGYTF
CDR3 DNA: TGTGCCAGCAGTTGGACAGGGGGCGGGGATGGCTACACCTTC

J gene: TRBJ2-7
D gene: TRBD2
V gene: TRBV6-7
clone size: .
CDR3 protein: CASSYSTSGVEQYF
CDR3 DNA: TGTGCCAGCAGTTACTCGACCAGCGGGGTCGAGCAGTACTTC

J gene: TRBJ2-2
D gene: .
V gene: TRBV12-5
clone size: .
CDR3 protein: CASGLVSARELFF
CDR3 DNA: TGTGCTAGTGGTTTGGTAAGCGCCAGGGAGCTGTTTTTT

J gene: TRBJ2-2
D gene: .
V gene: TRBV27
clone size: .
CDR3 protein: CASTPGPAGPGELFF
CDR3 DNA: TGTGCCAGCACCCCTGGACCCGCGGGGCCCGGGGAGCTGTTTTTT

J gene: TRBJ1-5
D gene: .
V gene: TRBV4-1
clone size: .
CDR3 protein: CASSQAVLSNQPQHF
CDR3 DNA: TGCGCCAGCAGCCAAGCCGTTCTTAGCAATCAGCCCCAGCATTTT

J gene: TRBJ1-5
D gene: TRBD1
V gene: TRBV6-2/TRBV6-3
clone size: .
CDR3 protein: CASGETGGYSNQPQHF
CDR3 DNA: TGTGCCAGCGGCGAAACAGGGGGCTATAGCAATCAGCCCCAGCATTTT

J gene: TRBJ2-2
D gene: .
V gene: TRBV7-8
clone size: few
CDR3 protein: CASSLEQITGELFF
CDR3 DNA: TGTGCCAGCAGCTTAGAGCAAATCACCGGGGAGCTGTTTTTT